This entry is about one T cell receptor beta chain. Its antigen remains unknown. The data stem from a study of T cells in Graves' hyperthyroidism and ophthalmopathy. Amplified regions were TCR beta CDR3 sequences from RNA transcripts. TCR CDR3 underwent first-round RT-PCR with the HTBI primer set. TCRdb ran MiXCR on the multiplex PCR reads and lists one entry per CDR3 protein. The sample shows 250,000 to 400,000 distinct CDR3 sequences, approximately 14% of them seen only once. Patients affected by ophthalmopathy presented a Clinical Activity Score of at least 3, a NOSPECS grade of at least 4, and disease duration below 3 months. General study findings and limits: Most thyroid clonotypes expanded above 0.001 were also detected in blood.

The V gene end was trimmed by 6 bases and the J gene end by 4 bases; junction bases not matched to a gene: 4. The CDR3 loop spans 14 amino acids. The sequenced material came from blood. The chain uses TRBV12-3 or TRBV12-4 and TRBJ2-7; 12 bases fit TRBD1. The receptor was isolated from a woman in her thirties or forties with Graves' ophthalmopathy. The CDR3 here is CASRGTGGVYEQYF. DNA of the CDR3: TGTGCCAGCAGAGGGACAGGGGGCGTATACGAGCAGTACTTC.